These 21 T cell receptor beta chains were sequenced from one sample in a study of shared clonotypes between healthy human individuals. TCRdb's copy holds only in-frame clones and misses some; the assay was immunoSEQ multiplex PCR. The sample includes around 500,000 clones, approximately 81% of them seen just once. Sequenced sample: PBMCs. Every receptor here comes from a woman between 35 and 50 years old in good health. Some clones in this sample may be carry-over from other donors' samples.

This chain connects TRBV7-9 to TRBJ2-3; TRBD2 matches at 10 bases. Trimming cost V 3 bases and J 4 bases; bases outside gene matches: 7. This CDR3 has 16 residues. Per germline, CDR1 SEHNR and CDR2 FQNEAQ (reference sequence). As DNA, the CDR3 is TGTGCCAGCAGCTTCATAGCGGGAGGCGGGGCAGATACGCAGTATTTT. It encodes CASSFIAGGGADTQYF.

The rearrangement joins TRBV28 to TRBJ2-7, with 9 positions matching TRBD1. The germline V gene has CDR1 MDHEN and CDR2 SYDVKM. This CDR3 has 16 residues. Trimming cost V 6 bases and J 2 bases; bases outside gene matches: 11. The CDR3 protein is CASRTEGDRGAYEQYF. The CDR3 DNA sequence: TGTGCCAGCAGAACAGAGGGCGACAGGGGGGCCTACGAGCAGTACTTC.

The count of this clone is one. Only one base separates this from a far larger clonotype, so it likely reflects a read error. The chain employs TRBV6-1 and TRBJ1-2; TRBD1 agrees at 10 bases. J lost 2 bases, V lost 7 bases, and 10 bases had no gene match. The germline V gene has CDR1 MNHNS and CDR2 SASEGT. The length of the CDR3 is 16 residues. The CDR3 bases are TGTGCCAGCAATGATCCACCGGGACAGGGGAACTATGGCTACACCTTC. It specifies CASNDPPGQGNYGYTF.

V is TRBV2 and J is TRBJ2-1, with TRBD1 matching 7 bases. The CDR3 has 14 residues. Germline lookup yields CDR1 SNHLY and CDR2 FYNNEI. V trimming: 7 bases; J trimming: 4 bases; junction bases outside the gene matches: 7. The CDR3 DNA sequence: TGTGCCAGCACCCTTGACAGGGCATACAATGAGCAGTTCTTC. This translates into CASTLDRAYNEQFF. Combining the CDR3 with reference TRBV2 and TRBJ2-1 gives the whole variable domain EPEVTQTPSHQVTQMGQEVILRCVPISNHLYFYWYRQILGQKVEFLVSFYNNEISEKSEIFDDQFSVERPDGSNFTLKIRSTKLEDSAMYFCASTLDRAYNEQFFGPGTRLTVL.

About this clone: A single base is all that separates this from a far larger clone, so a read error is likely. Other DNA variants within this sample encode the same CDR3. The chain is built from TRBV2 and TRBJ1-4; D might be TRBD1 (5 bases). The V end was cut by 9 bases, the J end by 8 bases, with 10 bases between. The CDR3 is 11 residues long. Germline V gives CDR1 SNHLY, CDR2 FYNNEI. The CDR3 DNA reads as TGTGCCAGTCAGGGTTACGAAAAACTGTTTTTT. It translates to CASQGYEKLFF.

Details on this clone: A far larger clone is off by one base, so a read error is likely. This sequence joins TRBV7-9 and TRBJ1-2; 10 nucleotides line up with TRBD1. There are 17 residues in the CDR3. V lost 4 bases and J lost 6; bases outside the gene matches: 14. Germline V gives CDR1 SEHNR, CDR2 FQNEAQ (reference sequence). The DNA of the CDR3 is TGTGCCAGCAGCTATTCGGGGACAGGGGTCAATAGTGATGGCTACACCTTC. It yields the protein CASSYSGTGVNSDGYTF.

The chain has TRBV28 and TRBJ1-2; D is ambiguous. Germline-derived CDR1 and CDR2 are MDHEN and SYDVKM. CDR3 size: 14 residues. Trimming stripped 6 bases from V and 2 bases from J, with 13 bases between. The CDR3 protein is CASSRLTTNYGYTF. In DNA form, the CDR3 reads TGTGCCAGCAGCAGACTTACAACCAACTATGGCTACACCTTC.

V usage is TRBV10-3 and J usage is TRBJ2-7, with D tentatively TRBD2 (5 bases). There are 11 residues in the CDR3. Germline V gene sequence: CDR1 ENHRY, CDR2 SYGVKD. V gave up 6 bases and J gave up 5 bases, with 8 bases separating them. The CDR3 nucleotides read TGTGCCATCAGGAACGGGGACGAGCAGTACTTC. Translation gives CAIRNGDEQYF.

The chain uses TRBV29-1 and TRBJ2-1; D is unclear. The CDR3 contains 15 residues. Germline assignment: CDR1 SQVTM and CDR2 ANQGSEA. V lost 8 bases to trimming and J lost 0 bases, with 17 bases between them. The CDR3 nucleotides read TGCAGCCTACGTCCTCCGGTTAGCTCCTACAATGAGCAGTTCTTC. It is translated as CSLRPPVSSYNEQFF.

The genes are TRBV6-1 and TRBJ2-4; perhaps TRBD1 as D (5 bases). The CDR3 has 13 amino acids. Germline V CDR1 and CDR2: MNHNS, SASEGT. Trimming took 2 bases from V and 11 from J, leaving 13 bases between them. Here the CDR3 DNA reads TGTGCCAGCAGTGAAAGGCAGGGTAGTTTTCAGTACTTC. This encodes CASSERQGSFQYF.

The chain carries TRBV27 and TRBJ2-2; D might be TRBD2 (6 bases). This CDR3 spans 16 amino acids. Between the trimmed V and J ends, which lost 3 bases and 0 bases, there was a span of 11 bases. Germline assignment: CDR1 MNHEY and CDR2 SMNVEV (reference sequence). The CDR3 nucleotides read TGTGCCAGCAGTTTCTCCGGGAGTGCGAACACCGGGGAGCTGTTTTTT. It is translated as CASSFSGSANTGELFF.

This rearrangement joins TRBV9 to TRBJ2-7, with a weak D call TRBD1 (6 bases). V lost 0 bases, J lost 1 base, and 20 bases lay in between. Germline CDR1 and CDR2: SGDLS and YYNGEE. The CDR3 covers 18 residues. CDR3 nucleotide sequence: TGTGCCAGCAGCGTAGTCCCACGAAACAGGGCTTATTCCTACGAGCAGTACTTC. This gives the protein CASSVVPRNRAYSYEQYF.

This clone showed up just a few times. The V and J genes are TRBV28 and TRBJ2-1; no clear D gene. The V and J ends lost 3 bases and 4 bases respectively, with 10 bases between them. Germline V gene sequence: CDR1 MDHEN, CDR2 SYDVKM. The CDR3 runs 14 residues. The CDR3: CASSFRTEYNEQFF. In DNA, the CDR3 is TGTGCCAGCAGTTTCCGAACGGAGTACAATGAGCAGTTCTTC.

The rearrangement uses TRBV4-1 and TRBJ2-3, with D unclear. Per germline, CDR1 MGHRA and CDR2 YSYEKL. V was pared by 6 bases and J by 0 bases, with 13 bases between. The CDR3 extends over 15 amino acids. CDR3 nucleotide sequence: TGCGCCAGCAGGAGTACCTCCCAGAGCACAGATACGCAGTATTTT. Translating it yields CASRSTSQSTDTQYF.

Comment on this clone: With a far larger clone one base away, a read error is the likely cause. The chain combines TRBV4-3 with TRBJ1-1; maybe TRBD1 (5 bases). The V end was cut by 0 bases, the J end by 4 bases, with 24 bases between. Germline loops: CDR1 LGHNA, CDR2 YSLEER. The length of the CDR3 is 19 residues. The CDR3 region has the DNA TGCGCCAGCAGCCAAGATCTAATCGGACAAGGGAGTACTAGCACTGAAGCTTTCTTT. Residues: CASSQDLIGQGSTSTEAFF.

This clone occurred many times. This specimen includes other DNA sequences encoding the same CDR3. The rearrangement links TRBV28 to TRBJ1-4; D remains unclear. Germline lookup yields CDR1 MDHEN and CDR2 SYDVKM. Trimming stripped 3 bases from V and 4 bases from J, with 9 bases between. The CDR3 is made up of 14 amino acids. CDR3 nucleotide sequence: TGTGCCAGCAGTTTCCGAGATCTTAATGAAAAACTGTTTTTT. Residues: CASSFRDLNEKLFF.

The J gene is TRBJ2-7, the V gene TRBV2; TRBD1 matches 7 bases. Germline loops: CDR1 SNHLY, CDR2 FYNNEI. Losses at the gene ends were 8 bases for V and 3 bases for J; bases not matched to a gene: 10. The CDR3 has 14 residues. The CDR3 nucleotides read TGTGCCAGCCAGCGACAGGGTGGGTTCTACGAGCAGTACTTC. This codes for CASQRQGGFYEQYF. The whole variable domain, remainder taken from reference TRBV2 and TRBJ2-7, is EPEVTQTPSHQVTQMGQEVILRCVPISNHLYFYWYRQILGQKVEFLVSFYNNEISEKSEIFDDQFSVERPDGSNFTLKIRSTKLEDSAMYFCASQRQGGFYEQYFGPGTRLTVT.

V gene TRBV13 combines with J gene TRBJ2-1; 8 bases line up with TRBD2. The CDR3 has 14 residues. Trimming removed 5 bases from V and 10 bases from J; junction bases left unmatched: 10. Germline V gene sequence: CDR1 PRHDT, CDR2 FYEKMQ (reference sequence). CDR3 nucleotide sequence: TGTGCCAGCAGCCCCAGGGCTAGCGGGCACGAGCAGTTCTTC. Amino acid sequence: CASSPRASGHEQFF.

In this sample, this clone turned up once. The genes are TRBV7-8 and TRBJ1-5; no clear D. Germline CDR1 reads SGHVS; CDR2 reads FQNEAQ. Trimming took 5 bases from V and 0 from J, leaving 20 bases between them. The CDR3 consists of 18 residues. This chain's CDR3 is CASSPGPGRGYSNQPQHF. CDR3 coding DNA: TGTGCCAGCAGCCCCGGGCCTGGGAGAGGTTATAGCAATCAGCCCCAGCATTTT.

This clone was detected only a few times. Only one base separates this from a far larger clonotype, so it likely reflects a read error. J is TRBJ1-1 and V is TRBV30; D gene unclear. Between the trimmed V and J ends, which lost 0 bases and 1 base, there was a span of 15 bases. This CDR3 region has 16 residues. Germline V gives CDR1 GTSNPN, CDR2 SVGIG (reference sequence). The CDR3 protein is CAWSVPSHSGNTEAFF. The CDR3 DNA sequence: TGTGCCTGGAGTGTACCGTCCCATTCGGGGAACACTGAAGCTTTCTTT.

The genes are TRBV18 and TRBJ1-2; no firm D call. The V gene lost 3 bases and the J gene lost 2 bases, with 16 bases spanning the gap. The CDR3 contains 16 residues. Germline CDR1 is KGHSH and CDR2 is LQKENI. The DNA for the CDR3 is TGTGCCAGCTCACCCTCCCTGACACTTACAAACTATGGCTACACCTTC. Amino acids: CASSPSLTLTNYGYTF. Based on the CDR3 plus reference TRBV18 and TRBJ1-2, the full variable domain is NAGVMQNPRHLVRRRGQEARLRCSPMKGHSHVYWYRQLPEEGLKFMVYLQKENIIDESGMPKERFSAEFPKEGPSILRIQQVVRGDSAAYFCASSPSLTLTNYGYTFGSGTRLTVV.